The 32 T cell receptor beta chains below were found in one sample sequenced in a study of beta chain features in type 1 diabetes. The study's findings and limits: For Type 1 diabetes patients, all four CD4+ subsets carried TCRB CDR3s that were moderately but significantly shorter.

The study reverse transcribed the entire isolated RNA, so it sequenced expressed TCRB transcripts. Here immunoSEQ multiplex PCR was the method, and the copy in TCRdb shows in-frame clones only, minus some. The data contain some 640,000 clones, 11% to 15% of them seen just once; the ten biggest clones take up 0.03% to 0.04%. Their recognized antigens are unknown. The sample consisted of naive CD4+ T cells from blood. The receptors originated from a man aged 18 to 29 with type 1 diabetes.

The chain combines TRBV19 with TRBJ1-1; perhaps TRBD1 as D (5 bases). This CDR3 is 14 amino acids long. V lost 3 bases to trimming and J lost 1 base, with 9 bases between them. Germline CDR1 is LNHDA and CDR2 is SQIVND (reference sequence). CDR3 protein: CASSMEGWNTEAFF. The CDR3, as DNA: TGTGCCAGTAGTATGGAGGGGTGGAACACTGAAGCTTTCTTT.

V usage is TRBV4-1 and J usage is TRBJ2-7; a weak D match, TRBD1 (7 bases). There are 14 residues in the CDR3. CDR1 is MGHRA and CDR2 is YSYEKL in the germline V gene. The ends were cut back, 6 bases at V and 2 bases at J, with 14 bases in the middle. CDR3 DNA: TGCGCCAGCAGTCCAGGGGGGTTGCCCTACGAGCAGTACTTC. Encoded protein: CASSPGGLPYEQYF.

This clone was seen a few times. The V gene is TRBV9, the J gene TRBJ2-7; either TRBD1 or TRBD2 may fit D (5 bases each). Germline loops: CDR1 SGDLS, CDR2 YYNGEE. Trimming removed 0 bases from V and 6 bases from J, with 13 bases in between. This CDR3 is built from 14 residues. CDR3 coding DNA: TGTGCCAGCAGCGTAGGGGGACCACAGGCCGAGCAGTACTTC. Its translation: CASSVGGPQAEQYF.

This chain connects TRBV10-3 to TRBJ2-7; D perhaps matches TRBD1 (6 bases). V lost 6 bases and J lost 5, with 8 bases in between. Germline loops: CDR1 ENHRY, CDR2 SYGVKD. The CDR3 extends over 11 amino acids. The CDR3 protein is CAISNRDEQYF. CDR3 nucleotide sequence: TGTGCCATCAGCAACAGGGACGAGCAGTACTTC.

V gene TRBV28 combines with J gene TRBJ1-4; D not resolved. The CDR3 runs 15 residues. Between the trimmed V and J ends, which lost 6 bases and 0 bases, there was a span of 11 bases. CDR1 is MDHEN and CDR2 is SYDVKM in the germline V gene. CDR3 DNA sequence: TGTGCCAGCAGATCAGGAACGGCAACTAATGAAAAACTGTTTTTT. The encoded protein is CASRSGTATNEKLFF.

CDR3 nucleotide sequence: TGTGCCATCAGAGAGGACAGAAACACCGGGGAGCTGTTTTTT. Residues: CAIREDRNTGELFF. This sequence joins TRBV10-3 and TRBJ2-2; D might be TRBD1 (6 bases). CDR3 length: 14 residues. In germline, CDR1 is ENHRY, CDR2 SYGVKD. Trimming shortened V by 6 bases and J by 2 bases, and 10 bases separated the two germline ends.

This clone turned up a few times. The rearrangement uses TRBV7-9 and TRBJ1-2; maybe TRBD1 (5 bases). The CDR3 covers 15 residues. Germline values: CDR1 SEHNR, CDR2 FQNEAQ (reference sequence). With 6 bases removed from V and 6 bases from J, the gap between germline ends came to 20 bases. The CDR3 coding sequence is TGTGCCAGCAGGGATCCTTTTGGGGGATTGAATGGCTACACCTTC. It encodes CASRDPFGGLNGYTF.

The chain uses TRBV18 and TRBJ2-1, with 7 positions matching TRBD2. The CDR3 contains 13 residues. Germline lookup yields CDR1 KGHSH and CDR2 LQKENI. The V gene end was trimmed by 6 bases and the J gene end by 5 bases; junction bases not matched to a gene: 4. CDR3 nucleotides: TGTGCCAGCTCCCTAGCGGTCGACAATGAGCAGTTCTTC. This encodes CASSLAVDNEQFF.

This clone occurred a few times. The V and J genes are TRBV4-1 and TRBJ2-7, with 9 bases fitting TRBD1. With V trimmed by 5 bases and J by 4 bases, 9 bases remained unmatched. The CDR3 spans 15 residues. Germline-derived CDR1 and CDR2 are MGHRA and YSYEKL. CDR3 nucleotide sequence: TGCGCCAGCAGCTCACCCGGGACAGGGAGGTACGAGCAGTACTTC. It yields the protein CASSSPGTGRYEQYF.

A few counts support this clone. The chain is built from TRBV6-6 and TRBJ1-2; D is possibly TRBD1 (5 bases). CDR3 length equals 15 residues. Looked up from germline, CDR1 is MNHNY and CDR2 is SVGAGI (reference sequence). V lost 6 bases and J lost 0, with 14 bases in between. CDR3: CASSGNRNSNYGYTF. The CDR3 DNA reads as TGTGCCAGCAGCGGGAACAGGAATTCTAACTATGGCTACACCTTC.

This clone has just a few counts. V and J are TRBV27 and TRBJ2-7; 7 bases align to TRBD1. Germline values: CDR1 MNHEY, CDR2 SMNVEV (reference sequence). The CDR3 extends over 14 amino acids. V shed 2 bases, J shed 6 bases, and the junction held 7 bases outside the gene matches. This CDR3 reads CASSLSDRESEQYF. The CDR3 DNA reads TGTGCCAGCAGTTTAAGTGACAGGGAGTCCGAGCAGTACTTC.

This chain links TRBV6-5 with TRBJ2-7; D remains ambiguous. Germline lookup yields CDR1 MNHEY and CDR2 SVGAGI. V was pared by 8 bases and J by 2 bases, with 13 bases between. CDR3 size: 13 residues. The DNA of the CDR3 is TGTGCCAGCGCCGCAGTCCCAACCTACGAGCAGTACTTC. Translating it yields CASAAVPTYEQYF.

J is TRBJ1-3 and V is TRBV30; no clear D gene. The CDR3 is made up of 14 amino acids. Between the trimmed V and J ends, which lost 8 bases and 0 bases, there was a span of 14 bases. Germline CDR1 and CDR2: GTSNPN and SVGIG (reference sequence). The CDR3 here is CAGSTGYSGNTIYF. Here the CDR3 DNA reads TGTGCCGGCTCGACTGGTTACTCTGGAAACACCATATATTTT.

This clone has more than one count but fewer than ten. The chain has TRBV7-9 and TRBJ2-1; possibly TRBD1 for D (5 bases). This CDR3 is 13 amino acids long. V dropped 4 bases and J dropped 9 bases, with 13 bases sitting between them. Looked up from germline, CDR1 is SEHNR and CDR2 is FQNEAQ (reference sequence). The CDR3: CASSWGLGAEQFF. The CDR3 nucleotides read TGTGCCAGCAGCTGGGGTTTAGGGGCTGAGCAGTTCTTC.

This clone was detected a few times. The V and J genes are TRBV28 and TRBJ1-5, with 7 bases identical to TRBD1. V trimming: 5 bases; J trimming: 9 bases; junction bases outside the gene matches: 7. CDR3 size: 13 residues. In germline, CDR1 is MDHEN, CDR2 SYDVKM. The CDR3 coding sequence is TGTGCCAGCAGTCCTTACAGGGGACCGCCCCAGCATTTT. As protein: CASSPYRGPPQHF.

The gene calls are TRBV29-1 and TRBJ2-2; either TRBD1 or TRBD2 may supply D (5 bases each). Germline V gives CDR1 SQVTM, CDR2 ANQGSEA. Trimming cost V 6 bases and J 1 base, with 18 bases left between them. The CDR3 has 16 residues. The CDR3 reads CSVAPLGGVNTGELFF. The CDR3 DNA reads TGCAGCGTGGCCCCCCTTGGGGGAGTGAACACCGGGGAGCTGTTTTTT.

The chain joins TRBV7-2 to TRBJ2-7, with 14 bases identical to TRBD2. CDR3 size: 16 residues. Trimming at V came to 3 bases and at J to 6 bases, leaving 7 bases not matched to a gene. Germline V gene data show CDR1 as SGHTA and CDR2 as FQGNSA. The CDR3 protein is CASSFDPGTSGSEQYF. The CDR3 DNA follows: TGTGCCAGCAGCTTCGACCCCGGGACTAGCGGGAGCGAGCAGTACTTC.

This clone was observed a few times. This chain uses TRBV5-1 with TRBJ1-4; 7 positions match TRBD1. V shed 4 bases, J shed 1 base, and the junction held 7 bases outside the gene matches. CDR1 is SGHRS and CDR2 is YFSETQ in the germline V gene. This CDR3 is 16 amino acids long. CDR3 sequence reads: CASSLRDSRTNEKLFF. In DNA, the CDR3 is TGCGCCAGCAGCCTCCGGGACAGCCGAACTAATGAAAAACTGTTTTTT.

A few counts support this clone. V usage is TRBV7-9 and J usage is TRBJ1-4, with D unclear. The germline gives CDR1 SEHNR, CDR2 FQNEAQ (reference sequence). V was pared by 2 bases and J by 0 bases, with 7 bases between. The CDR3 is made up of 15 amino acids. DNA for the CDR3: TGTGCCAGCAGCTTAAGGAGGGCAACTAATGAAAAACTGTTTTTT. This gives the protein CASSLRRATNEKLFF.

The chain is built from TRBV4-3 and TRBJ2-6, with a possible D match to TRBD1 (6 bases). This CDR3 is built from 17 residues. In germline, CDR1 is LGHNA, CDR2 YSLEER. V shed 1 base and J shed 0 bases, with 10 bases lying between them. CDR3 protein: CASSQVPQGSGANVLTF. The CDR3 DNA reads TGCGCCAGCAGCCAAGTGCCACAGGGCTCTGGGGCCAACGTCCTGACTTTC.

The V gene is TRBV14, the J gene TRBJ1-4; 8 bases match TRBD1. Germline CDR1 and CDR2: SGHDN and FVKESK. Unmatched junction bases numbered 6, after V lost 2 bases and J lost 4 bases. The CDR3 is 16 amino acids. The CDR3 sequence: CASSQRQGAFNEKLFF. The CDR3 DNA reads as TGTGCCAGCAGCCAACGGCAGGGGGCATTTAATGAAAAACTGTTTTTT.

This chain connects TRBV4-2 to TRBJ2-7, with D possibly matching TRBD1 (6 bases). The CDR3 has 13 residues. V lost 5 bases and J lost 5, with 13 bases in between. Germline V gene data show CDR1 as LGHNA and CDR2 as YNFKEQ. This CDR3 reads CASSLGTRNEQYF. CDR3 bases: TGTGCCAGCAGCTTGGGGACAAGGAACGAGCAGTACTTC.

There are a few counts of this clone. This rearrangement joins TRBV7-9 to TRBJ1-2, with D maybe TRBD1 (6 bases). CDR1 is SEHNR, CDR2 FQNEAQ, per germline (reference sequence). The CDR3 is 14 amino acids. Trimming stripped 5 bases from V and 4 bases from J, with 14 bases between. The chain's CDR3 is CASSRHGGVYGYTF. The CDR3 region has the DNA TGTGCCAGCAGCCGCCATGGGGGCGTCTATGGCTACACCTTC.

This clone appeared a few times. This chain connects TRBV5-1 to TRBJ2-7; the D call may be TRBD1 or TRBD2 (6 bases each). Germline CDR1 reads SGHRS; CDR2 reads YFSETQ. The CDR3 totals 14 residues. V lost 7 bases to trimming and J lost 2 bases, with 16 bases between them. The CDR3 sequence is CASRLGRDTYEQYF. The CDR3 DNA reads as TGCGCCAGCCGCCTTGGGCGGGACACCTACGAGCAGTACTTC.

In its sample, this clone was seen a few times. The CDR3 bases are TGTGCCACCAGCACCCGCGGAGGGGGCACAGATACGCAGTATTTT. The encoded protein is CATSTRGGGTDTQYF. The rearrangement joins TRBV15 to TRBJ2-3; a possible D gene is TRBD2 (6 bases). Germline V gene data show CDR1 as LNHNV and CDR2 as YYDKDF (reference sequence). This CDR3 is 15 amino acids long. V gave up 4 bases and J gave up 1 base, with 12 bases separating them.

The chain joins TRBV10-3 to TRBJ2-7; 8 nucleotides agree with TRBD1. CDR3 length: 15 residues. The V gene end was trimmed by 5 bases and the J gene end by 0 bases; junction bases not matched to a gene: 6. Germline lookup yields CDR1 ENHRY and CDR2 SYGVKD. DNA for the CDR3: TGTGCCATCAGTTCCCGGGACAGGAGCTCCTACGAGCAGTACTTC. This codes for CAISSRDRSSYEQYF.

This chain uses TRBV5-1 with TRBJ2-3, with unresolved D. The CDR3 is 16 amino acids. Trimming left V 7 bases short and J 3 bases short, with 21 bases between. The germline V gene has CDR1 SGHRS and CDR2 YFSETQ. The CDR3 region is CASCDRPRPSTDTQYF. The CDR3 coding sequence is TGCGCCAGCTGCGACCGGCCGCGTCCCTCTACAGATACGCAGTATTTT.

In its sample, this clone was seen a few times. The limits of the CDR3 on the DNA are not certain, so only TCRdb's listed CDR3 is given. The V call is TRBV25-1, the J call TRBJ1-3. Germline V gene data show CDR1 as MGHDK and CDR2 as SYGVNS. The CDR3 length is 14 residues, termini included. The CDR3 is CASSTSNMWNTIYF.

CDR3 loop: CASRQGDSNQPQHF. CDR3 DNA: TGTGCCAGCAGACAGGGGGATAGCAATCAGCCCCAGCATTTT. The chain combines TRBV6-6 with TRBJ1-5; 8 nucleotides match TRBD1. Trimming cost V 6 bases and J 0 bases; bases outside gene matches: 1. This CDR3 is built from 14 residues. CDR1 MNHNY and CDR2 SVGAGI come from the germline V gene (reference sequence).

Concerning this clone itself: The junction departs from germline at one end; a sequencing error may be responsible. The V and J genes are TRBV27 and TRBJ2-3; D may be TRBD1 or TRBD2 (5 bases each). CDR3 length: 13 residues. The germline V gene has CDR1 MNHEY and CDR2 SMNVEV (reference sequence). Written as DNA, the CDR3 is TGTGCCAGCAGTTTACACACCCTGGGACGCGCCTCTTTT. Its translation: CASSLHTLGRASF.

This clone was seen a handful of times. The chain has TRBV9 and TRBJ1-4; TRBD1 agrees at 7 bases. Germline V gives CDR1 SGDLS, CDR2 YYNGEE. The CDR3 is made up of 14 amino acids. V lost 7 bases, J lost 1 base, and 4 bases stayed unmatched. In DNA form, the CDR3 reads TGTGCCAGCGCTCAGGGGGTAACTAATGAAAAACTGTTTTTT. The encoded protein is CASAQGVTNEKLFF.

Concerning this clone itself: This same CDR3 is encoded by further DNA sequences in the sample. The chain couples TRBV7-2 to TRBJ2-1; perhaps TRBD2 as D (6 bases). The ends were cut back, 5 bases at V and 5 bases at J, with 10 bases in the middle. CDR1 and CDR2 (germline): SGHTA, FQGNSA. The CDR3 length is 13 residues. The CDR3 DNA reads as TGTGCCAGCAGCCCGGGACTTAACAATGAGCAGTTCTTC. Amino acids: CASSPGLNNEQFF.